Following are 14 T cell receptor beta chains from one sample sequenced in a study of T-cell memory formation after mild COVID-19. TCRdb fed the 5' RACE reads into MiXCR, producing one record per CDR3 protein. This table holds about 210,000 distinct CDR3 sequences, under 30% found once. Sequenced sample: PBMCs or a T cell subset sorted from them (not recorded which). The receptors here all came from an adult woman who had mild COVID-19 (a few samples of this study predate the infection). Cell type and time point are not known.

V and J are TRBV6-1 and TRBJ1-6, with D possibly matching TRBD1 (5 bases). The germline gives CDR1 MNHNS, CDR2 SASEGT. The CDR3 extends over 18 amino acids. Trimming removed 7 bases from V and 0 bases from J, with 19 bases in between. The CDR3 DNA reads as TGTGCCAGCACCCGAGGAGGGGTCCTGAGCTCCTATAATTCACCCCTCCACTTT. Translated, it gives CASTRGGVLSSYNSPLHF.

The table lists this clonotype with a few counts. The chain couples TRBV7-2 to TRBJ2-3, with 8 bases aligning to TRBD1. Per the germline V gene, CDR1 is SGHTA and CDR2 is FQGNSA. The CDR3 totals 15 residues. The V gene end was trimmed by 5 bases and the J gene end by 0 bases; junction bases not matched to a gene: 4. CDR3 sequence reads: CASSPTGASTDTQYF. The CDR3 coding sequence is TGTGCCAGCAGCCCGACAGGGGCTAGCACAGATACGCAGTATTTT.

The chain links TRBV7-2 to TRBJ2-2; D may be TRBD1 (5 bases). Germline loops: CDR1 SGHTA, CDR2 FQGNSA. Deletions cut 0 bases from V and 6 bases from J, with 5 bases between. The CDR3 is made up of 13 amino acids. The CDR3 sequence is CASSLAGAGELFF. CDR3 sequence (DNA): TGTGCCAGCAGCTTAGCAGGGGCCGGGGAGCTGTTTTTT.

The chain uses TRBV5-1 and TRBJ2-2, with D unclear. The CDR3 totals 14 residues. Germline V gene lookup returns CDR1 SGHRS and CDR2 YFSETQ. V lost 5 bases and J lost 1, with 9 bases in between. The CDR3 here is CASSNGQNTGELFF. As DNA, the CDR3 is TGCGCCAGCAGTAACGGCCAGAACACCGGGGAGCTGTTTTTT. Variable domain in full (rest from reference TRBV5-1 and TRBJ2-2): KAGVTQTPRYLIKTRGQQVTLSCSPISGHRSVSWYQQTPGQGLQFLFEYFSETQRNKGNFPGRFSGRQFSNSRSEMNVSTLELGDSALYLCASSNGQNTGELFFGEGSRLTVL.

This chain connects TRBV9 to TRBJ1-1; D not certain. The CDR3 contains 13 residues. The V end lost 0 bases, the J end lost 2 bases, and 5 bases lay between the germline ends. Per germline, CDR1 SGDLS and CDR2 YYNGEE. CDR3 in amino acids: CASSVESNTEAFF. The CDR3 DNA reads TGTGCCAGCAGCGTAGAGAGTAACACTGAAGCTTTCTTT.

This clonotype has more than one count but fewer than ten. The V and J genes are TRBV4-3 and TRBJ2-1, with 9 bases that match TRBD2. CDR3 size: 15 residues. V was clipped by 3 bases and J by 0 bases; unmatched bases: 0. Germline-derived CDR1 and CDR2 are LGHNA and YSLEER. Here the CDR3 DNA reads TGCGCCAGCAGCCATAGCGGGAGCTCCTACAATGAGCAGTTCTTC. It translates to CASSHSGSSYNEQFF.

This chain connects TRBV5-1 to TRBJ2-1; 15 bases are a match to TRBD2. The V and J ends lost 2 bases and 5 bases, in that order; junction bases with no gene match: 8. The CDR3 contains 18 residues. Germline V lookup: CDR1 SGHRS, CDR2 YFSETQ. The CDR3 sequence is CASSFRTSGGAGHNEQFF. The CDR3 DNA reads as TGCGCCAGCAGCTTCAGGACTAGCGGGGGGGCCGGCCACAATGAGCAGTTCTTC.

The chain joins TRBV27 to TRBJ2-2, with 13 positions matching TRBD2. The CDR3 length is 17 residues. Germline CDR1 MNHEY, CDR2 SMNVEV (reference sequence). The junction had 5 bases not matched to a gene; V was cut back by 6 bases and J by 1 base. CDR3 amino acids: CASSRTSGGRNTGELFF. The CDR3 region has the DNA TGTGCCAGCAGCCGGACTAGCGGGGGCCGGAACACCGGGGAGCTGTTTTTT.

Only one count was recorded for this clonotype. CDR3 protein: CASRTGGYEQYF. The CDR3, as DNA: TGTGCCAGCAGGACGGGAGGGTACGAGCAGTACTTC. V usage is TRBV2 and J usage is TRBJ2-7; 8 bases align to TRBD2. V was pared by 6 bases and J by 4 bases, with 2 bases of the junction left unmatched. The CDR3 extends over 12 amino acids. Per the germline V gene, CDR1 is SNHLY and CDR2 is FYNNEI.

This clonotype was detected only a few times. This chain links TRBV2 with TRBJ2-1; D gene unclear. Germline V gene data show CDR1 as SNHLY and CDR2 as FYNNEI. Trimming stripped 2 bases from V and 7 bases from J, with 9 bases between. The CDR3 is made up of 13 amino acids. The CDR3 loop is CASSEYITNEQFF. CDR3 bases: TGTGCCAGCAGTGAATATATAACGAATGAGCAGTTCTTC.

This clonotype has just a few counts. The V call is TRBV12-3 or TRBV12-4, the J call TRBJ2-3; 11 bases fit TRBD1. The CDR3 totals 15 residues. J lost 11 bases, V lost 4 bases, and 11 bases had no gene match. The CDR3 DNA follows: TGTGCCAGCAGTTCACCGGGACAGGGGGTCCGGGGGCAGTATTTT. It specifies CASSSPGQGVRGQYF.

There are a few counts of this clonotype. The rearrangement uses TRBV10-3 and TRBJ2-7, with 7 bases matching TRBD1. The CDR3 has 12 amino acids. Trimming removed 4 bases from V and 3 bases from J; junction bases left unmatched: 0. Germline CDR1 reads ENHRY; CDR2 reads SYGVKD. The DNA for the CDR3 is TGTGCCATCAGTGGACAGGGCTACGAGCAGTACTTC. It yields the protein CAISGQGYEQYF.

This chain links TRBV12-3 or TRBV12-4 with TRBJ1-1; unclear D gene. V lost 6 bases and J lost 0, with 2 bases in between. The CDR3 has 11 amino acids. The CDR3 loop reads CASRLNTEAFF. As DNA, the CDR3 is TGTGCCAGCAGACTGAACACTGAAGCTTTCTTT.

This clonotype was counted only a few times. The chain is built from TRBV7-3 and TRBJ2-1; 8 bases line up with TRBD2. Per the germline V gene, CDR1 is SGHTA and CDR2 is FQGTGA. This CDR3 has 15 amino acids. The trim removed 1 base at V and 4 bases at J, leaving 3 bases unmatched. Here the CDR3 reads CASSLNSGIYNEQFF. The CDR3 coding sequence is TGTGCCAGCAGCTTAAATAGCGGGATATACAATGAGCAGTTCTTC.